The rows below give T cell receptor beta chains drawn from one sample of a study of graft-versus-host responses after intestinal transplantation. Method: immunoSEQ multiplex PCR; TCRdb's copy keeps in-frame clones and lacks some. The sample shows some 100,000 clones, roughly 91% of them seen only once. These TCRs are of unknown antigen specificity. The sample in question was unstimulated CD8+ T cells sorted from spleen or lymph node cells, obtained before transplant. All receptors derive from a human donor who was the organ donor for an intestinal transplant. Each CDR3 is given without its conserved first and last residue. Fields, in order: J gene, CDR3 length, V gene, CDR3 protein.

TRBJ1-2 | 11 | TRBV11-1 | ASSPPGPYGYT
TRBJ2-7 | 12 | TRBV28 | ASSFGGEVYEQY
TRBJ1-1 | 11 | TRBV19 | ASRVGTFTEAF
TRBJ1-3 | 11 | TRBV2 | ASVPGTGNTIY
TRBJ2-3 | 12 | TRBV4-1 | ASRWGEHTDTQY
TRBJ2-5 | 14 | TRBV5-4 | ASSLGVSGIGETQY
TRBJ1-1 | 10 | TRBV12-5 | ATSSGNTEAF
TRBJ2-7 | 10 | TRBV7-9 | ASRDRGGEQY
TRBJ2-7 | 13 | TRBV7-9 | ASSPYATGFHEQY
TRBJ1-2 | 11 | TRBV19 | ASSIGTGNGYT
TRBJ1-1 | 12 | TRBV15 | ATSIRVLNTEAF
TRBJ1-1 | 12 | TRBV7-2 | ASSLVATSAEAF
. | 11 | TRBV27 | ATSAGGPHEQY
TRBJ1-2 | 12 | TRBV9 | ASSVGTGGDGYT
TRBJ2-2 | 12 | TRBV27 | ASRLLVDTGELF
TRBJ2-1 | 14 | TRBV27 | ASSSPLAGVGNEQF
TRBJ2-2 | 14 | TRBV9 | ASSERDRALTGELF
TRBJ2-2 | 13 | TRBV7-2 | ASRIGTTNTGELF
TRBJ2-1 | 18 | TRBV7-2 | ASSLALGGVSSAGLDEQF
TRBJ1-1 | 11 | TRBV4-1 | ASSQGRVTEAF
TRBJ2-7 | 11 | TRBV19 | ASSDLTSYEQY
TRBJ2-7 | 10 | TRBV6-5 | ASSYGPYEQY
TRBJ2-7 | 12 | TRBV10-2 | ASSESITFDEQY
TRBJ1-1 | 12 | TRBV11-3 | ASSLSVWNTEAF
TRBJ1-1 | 12 | TRBV27 | ASSIGTPNTEAF
. | 11 | TRBV15 | ATSPDSYYEQY
TRBJ1-1 | 15 | TRBV7-9 | ASSLIGGGRALTEAF
TRBJ2-7 | 12 | TRBV30 | AGGVRDRDNEQY
TRBJ2-1 | 16 | TRBV28 | ASSFPTTSGTAYNEQF
TRBJ2-7 | 14 | TRBV11-2 | ASSLRVVYRADEQY
TRBJ2-1 | 15 | TRBV28 | ASSTPGGGEGFDEQF
TRBJ2-1 | 15 | TRBV4-1 | ASSQDSFLAGAQEQF
TRBJ2-1 | 14 | TRBV9 | ASSVGAGQGVNEQF
TRBJ2-7 | 12 | TRBV5-1 | ASSPGTGGNEQY
TRBJ1-2 | 14 | TRBV18 | ASSHPGQGFSYGYT
TRBJ2-7 | 12 | TRBV29-1 | SVEDSAAGYEQY
TRBJ1-4 | 13 | TRBV30 | AWKSWGQANEKLF
TRBJ2-1 | 12 | TRBV2 | ASTELAGNNEQF
TRBJ2-3 | 14 | TRBV30 | AWSVYLGLASDTQY
TRBJ2-3 | 13 | TRBV4-1 | ASSQVFSGGTPPY
TRBJ2-7 | 15 | TRBV4-3 | ASSPRGGLAGLYEQY
TRBJ2-4 | 13 | TRBV7-9 | ASSLTSGLGNIQY
TRBJ1-5 | 11 | TRBV19 | ASTPGGNQPQH
TRBJ1-3 | 14 | TRBV5-8 | ASSLWAQGGEHTIY
TRBJ2-1 | 12 | TRBV28 | ASKLEGGINEQF
TRBJ2-7 | 12 | TRBV6-1 | ASKVRDRGYEQY
TRBJ2-7 | 14 | TRBV11-1 | ASSIGQGEEYYEQY
TRBJ2-2 | 14 | TRBV2 | ASSAGWQGVPRELF
TRBJ2-5 | 13 | TRBV5-6 | ASTTLSEGRETQY
TRBJ2-4 | 9 | TRBV6-5 | ASSSGQSQY
TRBJ2-3 | 11 | TRBV2 | ASRGLASDTQY
TRBJ2-7 | 10 | TRBV19 | ASSIAGSEQY
TRBJ1-1 | 10 | TRBV29-1 | SVVAQVGEAF